This T cell receptor beta chain was observed in a study of a mutant IDH1 vaccine in newly diagnosed glioma. The repertoire was sequenced with immunoSEQ multiplex PCR; TCRdb's copy has only in-frame clones and lacks some. There are 95,000 to 100,000 clones in the sample; 85% to 90% occur only once, and under 0.65% lies in the top ten. Time point meaning: baseline, week 1 (first vaccination visit). Indicated treatment: pre-vaccination baseline after standard-of-care therapy. The source is a woman aged 45-60 years with glioma. Here the sequenced sample was PBMCs, taken from a glioma patient treated with radiotherapy, temozolomide or both.

The CDR3 coding sequence is TGTGCCAGCAGTCACGGACAGGGGAGGTACGAGCAGTACTTC. Protein sequence: CASSHGQGRYEQYF. The gene calls are TRBV6-5 and TRBJ2-7; 9 positions match TRBD1. Germline V gene data show CDR1 as MNHEY and CDR2 as SVGAGI. There are 14 residues in the CDR3. Germline trimming cut 5 bases from V and 4 bases from J; bases unmatched to any gene: 6.